The 5 T cell receptor beta chains below were found in one sample sequenced in a study of blood T cells in healthy people across ages. Combining a sample-barcoded 5' primer with a J-beta primer mix, a second PCR ran for 7 to 11 cycles. Each CDR3 protein gets one entry after TCRdb re-called the 5' RACE reads with MiXCR. The sample has 700,000 or so distinct CDR3 sequences; over 20% are singletons. Sequencing input: blood. The receptors originated from a man aged 65 to 79 in good health.

This clonotype came up a few times. The chain recombines TRBV6-2 or TRBV6-3 with TRBJ1-2; D unresolved. This CDR3 region has 15 residues. Germline V gene data show CDR1 as MNHEY and CDR2 as SVGEGT. The V gene lost 5 bases and the J gene lost 4 bases, with 17 bases spanning the gap. The CDR3, as DNA: TGTGCCAGCAGTCCCGGACTCTACTGGAGCTATGGCTACACCTTC. It translates to CASSPGLYWSYGYTF.

In this sample, this clonotype turned up a few times. This chain links TRBV6-5 with TRBJ2-1, with 10 bases that match TRBD1. Trimming removed 0 bases from V and 6 bases from J; junction bases left unmatched: 8. CDR3 length equals 17 residues. Germline values: CDR1 MNHEY, CDR2 SVGAGI. The CDR3 spells CASSYSRGGQGSNEQFF. CDR3 DNA sequence: TGTGCCAGCAGTTACTCGAGAGGGGGACAGGGGTCCAATGAGCAGTTCTTC.

In its sample, this clonotype was seen a few times. The chain joins TRBV7-2 to TRBJ2-5; D unclear. The J call could be wrong; TRBJ2-1 is a better fit for the DNA end. The CDR3 has 17 residues. Germline-derived CDR1 and CDR2 are SGHTA and FQGNSA. CDR3 DNA sequence: TGTGCCAGCAGCTTATGGTTCCAAGCCTACGATGGGAATGAGCAGTTCTTC. This gives the protein CASSLWFQAYDGNEQFF.

The chain is built from TRBV4-1 and TRBJ2-2; D is ambiguous. CDR1 MGHRA and CDR2 YSYEKL come from the germline V gene. The CDR3 contains 15 residues. Trimming shortened V by 0 bases and J by 6 bases, and 11 bases separated the two germline ends. CDR3 amino acids: CASSQENLIPGELFF. CDR3 bases: TGCGCCAGCAGCCAAGAGAATCTGATCCCCGGGGAGCTGTTTTTT.

The chain links TRBV10-3 to TRBJ2-3; D ambiguous. The CDR3 runs 15 residues. Trimming pared 0 bases from V and 2 bases from J, leaving 9 bases between. Looked up from germline, CDR1 is ENHRY and CDR2 is SYGVKD. CDR3: CAISESSRSTDTQYF. CDR3 DNA sequence: TGTGCCATCAGTGAGTCTAGCAGGTCCACAGATACGCAGTATTTT.